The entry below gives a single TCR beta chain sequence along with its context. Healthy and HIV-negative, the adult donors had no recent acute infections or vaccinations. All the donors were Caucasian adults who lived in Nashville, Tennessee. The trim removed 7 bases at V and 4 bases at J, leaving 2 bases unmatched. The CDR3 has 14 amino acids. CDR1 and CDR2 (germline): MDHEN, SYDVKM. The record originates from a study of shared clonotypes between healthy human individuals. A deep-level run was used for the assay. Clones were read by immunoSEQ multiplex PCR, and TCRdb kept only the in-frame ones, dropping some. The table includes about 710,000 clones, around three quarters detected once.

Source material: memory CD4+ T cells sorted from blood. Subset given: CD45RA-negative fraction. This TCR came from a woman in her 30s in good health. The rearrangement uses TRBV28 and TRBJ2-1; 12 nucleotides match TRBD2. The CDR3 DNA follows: TGTGCCAGCAAACTAGCGGGAGGTTACAATGAGCAGTTCTTC. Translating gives CASKLAGGYNEQFF.